This section outlines one T cell receptor (beta chain) sequence together with its context. The antigen is undetermined. This CDR3 region has 15 residues. The V gene end was trimmed by 0 bases and the J gene end by 2 bases; junction bases not matched to a gene: 2. Germline V gives CDR1 SGHDT, CDR2 YYEEEE. The data belong to a study of T cell responses to AZD1222 COVID-19 vaccine. The wider study: Investigators merged groups given second doses at roughly 4 or roughly 12 weeks. Findings and caveats of the study: Reportedly, close to half of spike-specific TCRs are directed against unmutated variant regions.

Some clones are missing from TCRdb's copy, which holds only in-frame ones; the method was immunoSEQ multiplex PCR. The repertoire holds 100,000 to 150,000 clones, over 75% seen once, with about 3% in the top ten. The sequenced sample was peripheral blood, obtained on day 0 of AZD1222 vaccination. The sequence derives from an adult in good health. The V and J genes are TRBV5-6 and TRBJ2-7, with 10 positions matching TRBD2. The CDR3 DNA sequence: TGTGCCAGCAGCTTGGGCCTAGCGGGAGCCTACGAGCAGTACTTC. Translated: CASSLGLAGAYEQYF.